These 15 T cell receptor beta chains were sequenced from one sample in a study of CD8+ T cells in alopecia areata. RNA extraction and reverse transcription yielded cDNA as sequencing template. Repertoires were generated with immunoSEQ multiplex PCR, while TCRdb's copy carries only in-frame clones and drops some. The sample consists of over 200,000 clones, about 53% of them appearing once. Sequences were derived from CD4+ T cells sorted from blood, sampled at week 0. The source is a human donor with alopecia areata.

J is TRBJ1-2 and V is TRBV6-1, with D tentatively TRBD1 (5 bases). The V and J ends lost 7 bases and 4 bases respectively, with 13 bases between them. Germline CDR1 reads MNHNS; CDR2 reads SASEGT. The CDR3 has 13 amino acids. CDR3 sequence reads: CASKGSQVYGYTF. In DNA, the CDR3 is TGTGCCAGCAAGGGGAGCCAGGTCTATGGCTACACCTTC.

This clone came up once. This chain connects TRBV29-1 to TRBJ1-2; TRBD1 is a possible D gene (6 bases). CDR3 size: 15 residues. The germline V and J ends were trimmed by 6 bases and 3 bases, with 20 bases remaining between them. Germline-derived CDR1 and CDR2 are SQVTM and ANQGSEA. CDR3: CSVGGRLSRDYGYTF. The CDR3 DNA reads TGCAGCGTAGGGGGACGGCTCTCGAGGGACTATGGCTACACCTTC.

The V and J genes are TRBV6-5 and TRBJ2-7; 10 bases fit TRBD1. J was trimmed by 3 bases and V by 0 bases; bases with no gene match: 2. The CDR3 runs 15 residues. Germline CDR1 is MNHEY and CDR2 is SVGAGI. The CDR3 coding sequence is TGTGCCAGCAGTTACTCGACAGGGGGCGTCTACGAGCAGTACTTC. It encodes CASSYSTGGVYEQYF.

This sequence joins TRBV6-6 and TRBJ2-5; 8 nucleotides agree with TRBD2. V was pared by 2 bases and J by 0 bases, with 5 bases of the junction left unmatched. CDR3 size: 16 residues. Looked up from germline, CDR1 is MNHNY and CDR2 is SVGAGI (reference sequence). DNA for the CDR3: TGTGCCAGCAGTTACCGGGGGGGAGTAGACCAAGAGACCCAGTACTTC. Translating gives CASSYRGGVDQETQYF.

This chain connects TRBV9 to TRBJ2-2; 10 nucleotides line up with TRBD1. The CDR3 covers 17 residues. CDR1 is SGDLS, CDR2 YYNGEE, per germline. The junction had 9 bases not matched to a gene; V was cut back by 0 bases and J by 7 bases. CDR3 in DNA: TGTGCCAGCAGCGTAGCCCCCGGACAGGGGGTGAACGGGGAGCTGTTTTTT. Translated: CASSVAPGQGVNGELFF.

The chain recombines TRBV29-1 with TRBJ2-7; D is perhaps TRBD1 (5 bases). V lost 4 bases to trimming and J lost 10 bases, with 14 bases between them. The CDR3 consists of 11 residues. CDR1 is SQVTM and CDR2 is ANQGSEA in the germline V gene. The DNA for the CDR3 is TGCAGCGTTGGGGGCTCCTTGGAACAGTACTTC. Encoded protein: CSVGGSLEQYF.

This rearrangement joins TRBV7-9 to TRBJ2-7; D unresolved. The germline gives CDR1 SEHNR, CDR2 FQNEAQ (reference sequence). The CDR3 totals 11 residues. V gave up 3 bases and J gave up 5 bases, with 5 bases separating them. Written as DNA, the CDR3 is TGTGCCAGCAGCTTGGGTAACGAGCAGTACTTC. It yields the protein CASSLGNEQYF.

The rearrangement links TRBV20-1 to TRBJ2-3; no clear D gene. Germline V gene sequence: CDR1 DFQATT, CDR2 SNEGSKA (reference sequence). The CDR3 has 11 residues. The V gene lost 4 bases and the J gene lost 5 bases, with 7 bases spanning the gap. CDR3: CSATIQDTQYF. The CDR3 coding sequence is TGCAGTGCTACCATACAAGATACGCAGTATTTT.

V and J are TRBV11-2 and TRBJ2-2, with 14 positions matching TRBD2. Losses at the gene ends were 0 bases for V and 4 bases for J; bases not matched to a gene: 10. The CDR3 contains 20 residues. Germline CDR1 is SGHAT and CDR2 is FQNNGV. The CDR3 region is CASSLDPPGLAGAFTGELFF. The CDR3 region has the DNA TGTGCCAGCAGCTTAGATCCCCCGGGACTAGCGGGGGCCTTCACCGGGGAGCTGTTTTTT.

This clone was counted between two and nine times. V is TRBV7-9 and J is TRBJ2-1, with 9 bases aligning to TRBD2. Germline loops: CDR1 SEHNR, CDR2 FQNEAQ (reference sequence). The CDR3 sequence is 12 residues long. V dropped 1 base and J dropped 16; count of bases not matched to a gene: 5. CDR3 amino acids: CASSLVSGLAFF. The CDR3 DNA reads TGTGCCAGCAGCTTAGTTTCGGGACTAGCTTTCTTC.

Of note for this clone: Distinct nucleotide sequences in the sample also encode this CDR3. V gene TRBV15 combines with J gene TRBJ2-7; D possibly corresponds to TRBD2 (5 bases). V was clipped by 0 bases and J by 3 bases, with 6 bases between them. The CDR3 has 13 residues. Per germline, CDR1 LNHNV and CDR2 YYDKDF (reference sequence). CDR3 nucleotides: TGTGCCACCAGCAGAGATCGGGGCTACGAGCAGTACTTC. Translated, it gives CATSRDRGYEQYF.

J is TRBJ2-7 and V is TRBV19, with 9 nucleotides matching TRBD2. The ends lost 9 bases at V and 2 bases at J; junction bases unmatched: 8. Per the germline V gene, CDR1 is LNHDA and CDR2 is SQIVND (reference sequence). The CDR3 is 14 residues long. CDR3 region: CASKKTSGPYEQYF. For the CDR3, the DNA is TGTGCCAGCAAAAAGACTAGCGGCCCCTACGAGCAGTACTTC.

J is TRBJ2-5 and V is TRBV29-1; tentative D call: TRBD1 (5 bases). V was trimmed by 2 bases and J by 4 bases, leaving 14 bases between them. This CDR3 contains 14 residues. The germline CDR1 and CDR2 sequences are SQVTM and ANQGSEA. DNA for the CDR3: TGCAGCGTTGAATTTGTAGGGGCTTCAGAGACCCAGTACTTC. It encodes CSVEFVGASETQYF.

This clone was observed a handful of times. V usage is TRBV29-1 and J usage is TRBJ2-3; no definite D call. The germline V gene has CDR1 SQVTM and CDR2 ANQGSEA. This CDR3 spans 14 amino acids. V was cut by 1 base and J by 0 bases, with 8 bases left in between. The CDR3 protein is CSVEVPLSTDTQYF. CDR3 in DNA: TGCAGCGTTGAAGTACCCCTGAGCACAGATACGCAGTATTTT.

The chain uses TRBV7-2 and TRBJ1-1; D not resolved. The CDR3 has 13 amino acids. V was cut by 2 bases and J by 7 bases, with 11 bases left in between. The germline V gene encodes CDR1 SGHTA and CDR2 FQGNSA. The DNA of the CDR3 is TGTGCCAGCAGCTTAATCGGGAGTCGTGAAGCTTTCTTT. This gives the protein CASSLIGSREAFF.